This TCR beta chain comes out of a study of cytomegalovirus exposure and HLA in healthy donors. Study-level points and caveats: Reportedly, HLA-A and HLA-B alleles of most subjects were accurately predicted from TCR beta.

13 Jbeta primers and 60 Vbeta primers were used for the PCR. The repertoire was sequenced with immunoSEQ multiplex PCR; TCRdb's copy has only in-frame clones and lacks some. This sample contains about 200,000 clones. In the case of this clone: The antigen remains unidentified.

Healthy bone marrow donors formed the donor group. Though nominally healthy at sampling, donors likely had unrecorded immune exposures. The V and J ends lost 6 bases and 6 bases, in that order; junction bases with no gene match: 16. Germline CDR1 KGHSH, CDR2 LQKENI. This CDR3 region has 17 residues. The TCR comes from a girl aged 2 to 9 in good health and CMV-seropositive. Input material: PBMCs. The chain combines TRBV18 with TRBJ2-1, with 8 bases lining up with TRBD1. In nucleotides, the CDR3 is TGTGCCAGCTCCCGGTCGACGGCAGGGGGGACAGGCAATGAGCAGTTCTTC. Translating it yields CASSRSTAGGTGNEQFF.